The T cell receptor (beta chain) under discussion was sequenced for a study of blood T cell repertoires in COVID-19. In the study's own analysis: Cell counts per sample came from amplifying reference gene primers. Profiled with immunoSEQ multiplex PCR; TCRdb holds only in-frame clones, not every one. V, J and clone size are those of that table, while D and trimming were read from the DNA. The table lists about 210,000 clones, around 81% of them singletons. Germline CDR1 is SQVTM and CDR2 is ANQGSEA. The V end lost 6 bases, the J end lost 2 bases, and 10 bases lay between the germline ends. This CDR3 has 12 amino acids.

The sequencing input was peripheral blood. The receptor was derived from a human donor in a cohort sampled during active COVID-19. The rearrangement joins TRBV29-1 to TRBJ2-5; a weak D match, TRBD1 (6 bases). The CDR3 here is CSVKGVQETQYF. The DNA for the CDR3 is TGCAGCGTGAAGGGGGTACAAGAGACCCAGTACTTC.